The following is a T cell receptor beta chain sequence with its context. This clonotype was observed at least ten times. It lacks a known antigen. Germline is not matched at one junction end, which may reflect a read error. The data stem from a study of response to subunit inactivated influenza vaccine (dated by TCRdb to the late 2010s). About the full investigation: The study used deep quantitative T cell receptor repertoire profiling to track responses to a trivalent subunit inactivated influenza vaccine. General findings and caveats noted by the study authors: The authors suggested that each seasonal influenza vaccination may recruit only a limited number of new T cells.

The protocol used for the library was RT-PCR. Sequencing instrument: Illumina HiSeq 2500. Clones were called with MiXCR by TCRdb after fastp trimmed the public reads at Q25, and only in-frame beta chains were retained. All rows with the same CDR3 protein become a single entry with the most common DNA and genes. This sample gives around 530,000 distinct CDR3 sequences in total; 12% of them show up just once. Roughly 10% of the sample goes to the ten largest clones. The CDR3 sequence holds 13 residues, the cysteine and phenylalanine included. This entry keeps only the CDR3 DNA: 39 bases, framed from base 1. Looking up the germline V gene (reference sequence) yields CDR1 SSHAT and CDR2 FNYEAQ.

The material sequenced was PBMCs from blood, taken on the day of vaccination. This sequence was found in a man aged 45-65 years who received an inactivated influenza vaccine. Donor details come from another sample of the same person, matched by shared clones. The chain uses TRBV7-7 and TRBJ2-7, with 7 bases matching TRBD1. The nucleotide sequence is given as TGTGCTAGCAGCTTAGGGGCAGGGGGCGAGCAGTACTTC. It is translated as CASSLGAGGEQYF.